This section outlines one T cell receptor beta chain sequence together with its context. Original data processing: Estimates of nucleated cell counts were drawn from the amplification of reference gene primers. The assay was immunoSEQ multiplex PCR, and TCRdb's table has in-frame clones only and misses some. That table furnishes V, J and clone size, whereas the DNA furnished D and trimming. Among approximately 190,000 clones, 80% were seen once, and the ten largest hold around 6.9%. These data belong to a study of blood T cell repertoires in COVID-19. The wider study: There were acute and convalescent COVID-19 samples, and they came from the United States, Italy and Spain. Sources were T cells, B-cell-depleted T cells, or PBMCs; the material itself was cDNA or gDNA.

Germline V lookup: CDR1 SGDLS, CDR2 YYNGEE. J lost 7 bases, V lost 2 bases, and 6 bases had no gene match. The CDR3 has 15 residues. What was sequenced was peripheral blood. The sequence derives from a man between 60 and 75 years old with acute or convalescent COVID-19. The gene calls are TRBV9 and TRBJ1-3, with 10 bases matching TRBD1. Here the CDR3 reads CASSVDGTGENTIYF. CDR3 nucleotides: TGTGCCAGCAGCGTGGACGGGACAGGGGAGAACACCATATATTTT.